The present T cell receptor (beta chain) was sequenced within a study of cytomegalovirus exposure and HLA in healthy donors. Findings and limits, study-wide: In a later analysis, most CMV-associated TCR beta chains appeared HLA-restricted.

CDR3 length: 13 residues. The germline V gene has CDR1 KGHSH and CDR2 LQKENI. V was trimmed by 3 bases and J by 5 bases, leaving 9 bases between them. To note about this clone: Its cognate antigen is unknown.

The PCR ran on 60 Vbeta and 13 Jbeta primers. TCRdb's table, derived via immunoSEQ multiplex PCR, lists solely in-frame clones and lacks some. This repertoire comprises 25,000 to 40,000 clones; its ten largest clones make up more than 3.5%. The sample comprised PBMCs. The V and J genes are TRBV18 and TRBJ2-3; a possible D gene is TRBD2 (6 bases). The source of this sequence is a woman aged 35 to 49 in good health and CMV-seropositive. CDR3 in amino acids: CASSPSGGDTQYF. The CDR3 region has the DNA TGTGCCAGCTCACCTAGCGGAGGAGATACGCAGTATTTT.